The clone carrying this T cell receptor beta chain was counted a few times. What it binds is not known. This sample is drawn from a study of CD8 T cells in ankylosing spondylitis. General observations from the study: A motif in TCR beta, a set of roughly eight highly homologous variants, appeared characteristic of ankylosing spondylitis blood.

MiXCR, run by TCRdb on the 5' RACE reads, gives a single entry per CDR3 protein. The data hold about 340,000 distinct CDR3 sequences, with 7% to 9% observed a single time. The CDR3 has 16 residues. Losses at the gene ends were 1 base for V and 4 bases for J; bases not matched to a gene: 6. In germline, CDR1 is SGDLS, CDR2 YYNGEE. The chain is built from TRBV9 and TRBJ2-2, with 8 bases identical to TRBD2. The TCR originated in a male donor with ankylosing spondylitis. Sequences were obtained from blood, either unsorted or a sorted T cell fraction (not recorded which). CDR3 in amino acids: CASSVISGSITGELFF. CDR3 DNA sequence: TGTGCCAGCAGCGTAATCAGCGGGAGTATCACCGGGGAGCTGTTTTTT.